The present T cell receptor (beta chain) was sequenced within a study of long-term antiretroviral therapy in people with HIV. For the study at large: By about a decade, the earliest samples predate the 2015 immediate-ART recommendation.

The authors ran the immunoSEQ assay, v3.0, at survey level. The data were produced by immunoSEQ multiplex PCR, yet TCRdb's version contains in-frame clones alone and is incomplete. The data show tens of thousands of clones, 88% seen once. This clone occurred once. Looked up from germline, CDR1 is SGHRS and CDR2 is YFSETQ. The CDR3 has 14 amino acids. Trimming removed 2 bases from V and 8 bases from J; junction bases left unmatched: 7. This sample comprised unsorted PBMCs, obtained 0.6 years after starting antiretroviral therapy. This rearrangement joins TRBV5-1 to TRBJ2-1; the match to TRBD2 covers 7 bases. The receptor comes from a man in his 60s with HIV. The CDR3: CASSLAGSYHEQFF. DNA of the CDR3: TGCGCCAGCAGCTTAGCGGGATCTTACCATGAGCAGTTCTTC.